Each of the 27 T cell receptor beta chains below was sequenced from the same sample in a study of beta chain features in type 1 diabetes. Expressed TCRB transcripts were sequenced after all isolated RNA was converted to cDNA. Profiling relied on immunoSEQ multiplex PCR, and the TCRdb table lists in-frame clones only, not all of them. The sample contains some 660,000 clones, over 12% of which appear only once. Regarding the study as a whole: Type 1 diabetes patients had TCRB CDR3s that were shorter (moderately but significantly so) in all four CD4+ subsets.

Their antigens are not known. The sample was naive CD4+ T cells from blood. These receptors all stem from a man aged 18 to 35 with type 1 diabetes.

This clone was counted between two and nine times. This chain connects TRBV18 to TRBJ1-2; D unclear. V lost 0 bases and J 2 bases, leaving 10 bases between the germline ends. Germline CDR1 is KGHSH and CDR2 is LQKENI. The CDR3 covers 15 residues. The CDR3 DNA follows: TGTGCCAGCTCACCACCGAGTGAGCAGAACTATGGCTACACCTTC. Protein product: CASSPPSEQNYGYTF.

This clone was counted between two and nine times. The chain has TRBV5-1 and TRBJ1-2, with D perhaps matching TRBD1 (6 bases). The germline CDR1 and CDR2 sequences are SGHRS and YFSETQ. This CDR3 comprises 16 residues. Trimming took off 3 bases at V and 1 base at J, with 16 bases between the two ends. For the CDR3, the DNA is TGCGCCAGCAGCTCGATCCCCGGACAGAATAACTATGGCTACACCTTC. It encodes CASSSIPGQNNYGYTF.

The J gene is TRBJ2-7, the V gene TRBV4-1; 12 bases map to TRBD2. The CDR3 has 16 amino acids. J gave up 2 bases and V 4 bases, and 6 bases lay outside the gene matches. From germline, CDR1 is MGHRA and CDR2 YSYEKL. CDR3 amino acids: CASSRQTSGRPYEQYF. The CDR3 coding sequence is TGCGCCAGCAGCCGACAGACTAGCGGGAGACCCTACGAGCAGTACTTC.

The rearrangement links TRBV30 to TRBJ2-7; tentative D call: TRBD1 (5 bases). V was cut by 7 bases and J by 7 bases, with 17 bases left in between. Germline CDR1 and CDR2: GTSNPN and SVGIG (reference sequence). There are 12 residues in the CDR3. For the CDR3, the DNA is TGTGCCTTTAAGGGGCCCGGACAAGAGCAGTACTTC. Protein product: CAFKGPGQEQYF.

CDR3 coding DNA: TGTGCCTGGGCCATATACAATGAGCAGTTCTTC. Encoded protein: CAWAIYNEQFF. The rearrangement joins TRBV30 to TRBJ2-1, with D unresolved. Germline V lookup: CDR1 GTSNPN, CDR2 SVGIG (reference sequence). Trimming removed 5 bases from V and 4 bases from J, with 6 bases in between. The CDR3 is made up of 11 amino acids.

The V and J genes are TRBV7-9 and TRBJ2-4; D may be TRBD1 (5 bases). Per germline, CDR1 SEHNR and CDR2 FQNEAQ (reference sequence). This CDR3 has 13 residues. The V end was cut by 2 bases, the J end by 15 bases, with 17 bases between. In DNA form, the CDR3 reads TGTGCCAGCAGCTTAATGTCAGGGCCCAGACCGTACTTC. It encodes CASSLMSGPRPYF.

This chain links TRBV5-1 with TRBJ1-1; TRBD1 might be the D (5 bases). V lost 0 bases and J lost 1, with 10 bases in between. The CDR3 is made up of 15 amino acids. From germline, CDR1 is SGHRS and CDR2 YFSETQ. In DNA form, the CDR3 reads TGCGCCAGCAGCTTGGCCAGCACAGGGAACACTGAAGCTTTCTTT. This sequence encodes CASSLASTGNTEAFF.

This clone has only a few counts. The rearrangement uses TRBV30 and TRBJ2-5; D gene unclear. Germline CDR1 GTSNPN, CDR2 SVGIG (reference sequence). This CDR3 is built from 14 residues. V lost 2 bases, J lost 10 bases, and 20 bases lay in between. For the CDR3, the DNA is TGTGCCTGGAGTTCAGGTCTTGATGGTTCCCGCCAGTACTTC. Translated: CAWSSGLDGSRQYF.

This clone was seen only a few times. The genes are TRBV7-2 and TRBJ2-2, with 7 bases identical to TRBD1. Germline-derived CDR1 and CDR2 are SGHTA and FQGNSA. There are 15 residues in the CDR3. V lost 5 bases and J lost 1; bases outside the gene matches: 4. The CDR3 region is CASSPQGLNTGELFF. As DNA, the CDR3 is TGTGCCAGCAGCCCACAGGGGTTGAACACCGGGGAGCTGTTTTTT.

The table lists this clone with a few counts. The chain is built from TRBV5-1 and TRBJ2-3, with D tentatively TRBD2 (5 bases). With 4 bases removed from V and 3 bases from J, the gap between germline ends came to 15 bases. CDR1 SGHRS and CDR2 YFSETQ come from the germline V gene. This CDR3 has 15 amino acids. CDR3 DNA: TGCGCCAGCAGCCCTTCTCCAGGAGGTACAGATACGCAGTATTTT. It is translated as CASSPSPGGTDTQYF.

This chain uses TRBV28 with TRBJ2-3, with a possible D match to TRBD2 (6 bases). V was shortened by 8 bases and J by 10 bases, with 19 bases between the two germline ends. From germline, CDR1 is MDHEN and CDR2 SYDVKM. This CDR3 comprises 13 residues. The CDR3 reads CASLSGLHLAQYF. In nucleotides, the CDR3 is TGTGCCAGCTTGTCGGGACTCCATCTCGCGCAGTATTTT.

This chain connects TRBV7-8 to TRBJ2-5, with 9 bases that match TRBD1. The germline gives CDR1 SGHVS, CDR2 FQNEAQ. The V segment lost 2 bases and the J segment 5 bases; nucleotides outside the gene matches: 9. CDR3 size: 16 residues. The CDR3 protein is CASSLQPGTGYETQYF. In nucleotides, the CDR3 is TGTGCCAGCAGCTTACAGCCCGGGACAGGGTACGAGACCCAGTACTTC. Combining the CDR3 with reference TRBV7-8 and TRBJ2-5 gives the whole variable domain GAGVSQSPRYKVAKRGQDVALRCDPISGHVSLFWYQQALGQGPEFLTYFQNEAQLDKSGLPSDRFFAERPEGSVSTLKIQRTQQEDSAVYLCASSLQPGTGYETQYFGPGTRLLVL.

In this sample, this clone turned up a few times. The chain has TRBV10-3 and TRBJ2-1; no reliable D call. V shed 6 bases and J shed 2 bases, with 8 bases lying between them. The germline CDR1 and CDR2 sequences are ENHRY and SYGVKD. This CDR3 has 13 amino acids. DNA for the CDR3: TGTGCCATCAGGGAACAGACCTACAATGAGCAGTTCTTC. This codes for CAIREQTYNEQFF.

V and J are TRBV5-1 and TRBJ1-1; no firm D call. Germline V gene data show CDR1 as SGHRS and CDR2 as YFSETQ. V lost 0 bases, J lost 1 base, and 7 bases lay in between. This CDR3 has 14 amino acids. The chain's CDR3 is CASSLGPSNTEAFF. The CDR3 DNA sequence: TGCGCCAGCAGCTTGGGGCCGTCGAACACTGAAGCTTTCTTT.

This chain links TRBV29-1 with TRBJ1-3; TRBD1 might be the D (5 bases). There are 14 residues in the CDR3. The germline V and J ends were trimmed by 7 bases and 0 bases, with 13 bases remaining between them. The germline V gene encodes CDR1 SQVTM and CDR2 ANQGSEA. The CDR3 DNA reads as TGCAGCGCAGGAGGGGCCGACTCTGGAAACACCATATATTTT. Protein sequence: CSAGGADSGNTIYF.

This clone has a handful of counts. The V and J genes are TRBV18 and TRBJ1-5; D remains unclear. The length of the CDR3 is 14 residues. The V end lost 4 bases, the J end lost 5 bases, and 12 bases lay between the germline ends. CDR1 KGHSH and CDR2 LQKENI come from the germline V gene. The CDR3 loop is CASSRSNLYQPQHF. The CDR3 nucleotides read TGTGCCAGCTCACGGTCCAACCTATATCAGCCCCAGCATTTT.

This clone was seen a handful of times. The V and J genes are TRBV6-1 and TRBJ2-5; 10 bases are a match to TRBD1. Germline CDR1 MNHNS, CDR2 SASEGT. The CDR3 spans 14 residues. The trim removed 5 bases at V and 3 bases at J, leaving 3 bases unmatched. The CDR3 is CASSLTGGKETQYF. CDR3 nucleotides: TGTGCCAGCAGTCTGACAGGGGGCAAAGAGACCCAGTACTTC.

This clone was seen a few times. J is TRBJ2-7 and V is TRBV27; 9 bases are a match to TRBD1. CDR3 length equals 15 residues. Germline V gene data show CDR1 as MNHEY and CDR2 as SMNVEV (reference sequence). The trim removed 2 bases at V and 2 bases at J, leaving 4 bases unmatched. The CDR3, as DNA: TGTGCCAGCAGTTTAATCGGACAGGGGACCTACGAGCAGTACTTC. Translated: CASSLIGQGTYEQYF.

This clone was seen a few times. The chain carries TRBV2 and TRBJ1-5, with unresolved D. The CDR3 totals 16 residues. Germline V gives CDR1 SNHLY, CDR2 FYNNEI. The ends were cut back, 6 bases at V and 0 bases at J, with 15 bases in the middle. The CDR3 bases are TGTGCCAGCAGGGGGAAGACCGGCTATAGCAATCAGCCCCAGCATTTT. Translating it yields CASRGKTGYSNQPQHF.

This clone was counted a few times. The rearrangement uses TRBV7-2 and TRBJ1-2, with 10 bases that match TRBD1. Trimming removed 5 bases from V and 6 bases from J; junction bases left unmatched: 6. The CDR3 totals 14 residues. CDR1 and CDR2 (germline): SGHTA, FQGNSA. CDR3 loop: CASSPLTGGHGYTF. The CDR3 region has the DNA TGTGCCAGCAGCCCGCTGACAGGGGGCCATGGCTACACCTTC.

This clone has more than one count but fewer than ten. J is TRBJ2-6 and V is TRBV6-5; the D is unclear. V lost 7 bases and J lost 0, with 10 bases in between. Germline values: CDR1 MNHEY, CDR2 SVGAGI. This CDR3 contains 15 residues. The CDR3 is CASTPQASGANVLTF. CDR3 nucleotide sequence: TGTGCCAGCACACCGCAGGCCTCTGGGGCCAACGTCCTGACTTTC.

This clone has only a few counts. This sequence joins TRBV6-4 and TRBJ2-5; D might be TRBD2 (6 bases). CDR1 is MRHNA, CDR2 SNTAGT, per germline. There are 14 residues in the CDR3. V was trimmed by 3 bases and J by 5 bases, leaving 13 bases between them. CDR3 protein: CASSESSSVETQYF. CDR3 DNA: TGTGCCAGCAGTGAGTCTTCTAGCGTCGAGACCCAGTACTTC.

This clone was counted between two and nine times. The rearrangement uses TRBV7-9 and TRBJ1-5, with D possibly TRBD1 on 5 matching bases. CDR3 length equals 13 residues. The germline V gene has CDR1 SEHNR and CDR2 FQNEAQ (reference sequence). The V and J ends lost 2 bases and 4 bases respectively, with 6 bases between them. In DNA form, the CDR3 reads TGTGCCAGCAGCTTATGGGGGAATCAGCCCCAGCATTTT. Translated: CASSLWGNQPQHF.

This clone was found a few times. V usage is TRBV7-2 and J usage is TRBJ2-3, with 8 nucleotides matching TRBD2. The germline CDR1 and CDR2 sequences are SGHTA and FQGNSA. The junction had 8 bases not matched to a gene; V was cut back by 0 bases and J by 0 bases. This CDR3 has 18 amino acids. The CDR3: CASSLAPSGGASTDTQYF. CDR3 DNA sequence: TGTGCCAGCAGCTTAGCACCCAGCGGGGGTGCTAGCACAGATACGCAGTATTTT.

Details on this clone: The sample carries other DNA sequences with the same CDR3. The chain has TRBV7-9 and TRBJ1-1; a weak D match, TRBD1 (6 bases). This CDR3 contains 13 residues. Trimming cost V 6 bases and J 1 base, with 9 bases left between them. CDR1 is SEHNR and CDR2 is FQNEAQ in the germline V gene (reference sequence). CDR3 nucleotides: TGTGCCAGCAGTGGACAGCCGAACACTGAAGCTTTCTTT. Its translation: CASSGQPNTEAFF.

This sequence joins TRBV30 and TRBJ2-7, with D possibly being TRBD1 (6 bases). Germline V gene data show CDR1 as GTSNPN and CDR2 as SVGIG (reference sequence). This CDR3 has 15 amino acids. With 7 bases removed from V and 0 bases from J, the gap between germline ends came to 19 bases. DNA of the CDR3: TGTGCCTACGATCCCGGGGCAGGGGACTCCTACGAGCAGTACTTC. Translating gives CAYDPGAGDSYEQYF.

The CDR3 DNA reads as TGTGCCAGCAGCCTCCTGGGGAGGGACTCACCCCTCCACTTT. Amino acid sequence: CASSLLGRDSPLHF. The chain recombines TRBV7-2 with TRBJ1-6; D might be TRBD1 (5 bases). Deletions cut 5 bases from V and 10 bases from J, with 15 bases between. The CDR3 runs 14 residues. Germline lookup yields CDR1 SGHTA and CDR2 FQGNSA.